These T cell receptor beta chains were read from a single sample in a study of shared clonotypes between healthy human individuals. Profiled with immunoSEQ multiplex PCR; TCRdb holds only in-frame clones, not every one. The sample contains about 1.5 million clones, about 96% of which appear only once. Input material: naive CD4+ T cells sorted from blood. All receptors derive from a man aged 30 to 39 in good health. CDR3s include the opening cysteine and the closing phenylalanine or tryptophan. A D gene is named only where the DNA matches it firmly. Rows give clone size only sometimes, using once, few, many, or a class for an expanded clone.

v_call	j_call	d_call	clone_size	cdr3_nt	cdr3_aa
TRBV6-4	TRBJ2-1	-	-	TGTGCCAGCAGTGACTCTTGGTCGAAAGGAAGGTTCAATGAGCAGTTCTTC	CASSDSWSKGRFNEQFF
TRBV19	TRBJ1-3	-	-	TGTGCCAGTAGATCTCAGGGATCTGGAAACACCATATATTTT	CASRSQGSGNTIYF
TRBV5-6	TRBJ2-1	TRBD2	-	TGTGCCAGCAGCTTGTTGCTAGCGGGACCCTACAATGAGCAGTTCTTC	CASSLLLAGPYNEQFF
TRBV10-2	TRBJ2-3	TRBD2	once	TGCGCCAGCCGGAGGATTCCTAGCGGGAATGCGGTAGATACGCAGTATTTT	CASRRIPSGNAVDTQYF
TRBV9	TRBJ2-3	-	-	TGTGCCAGCAGCTCGATGGCCTCAGATACGCAGTATTTT	CASSSMASDTQYF
TRBV10-1	TRBJ2-1	TRBD2	-	TGCGCCAGCAGTTATGGACTAGCGGGCAATGAGCAGTTCTTC	CASSYGLAGNEQFF
TRBV18	TRBJ2-1	TRBD2	-	TGTGCCAGCTCACCCTCTCTCGCGGCGGGAGGGCCGAATGAGCAGTTCTTC	CASSPSLAAGGPNEQFF
TRBV7-2	TRBJ1-2	-	-	TGTGCCAGCAGCCCCCTGTATGGCTACACCTTC	CASSPLYGYTF
TRBV28	TRBJ1-1	TRBD1	-	TGTGCCAGCAGTTTACAGGGGGAGCGAGCTTTCTTT	CASSLQGERAFF
TRBV11-2	TRBJ1-5	TRBD1	-	TGTGCCAGCAGCTTAGGGACAGGAATAAGCAATCAGCCCCAGCATTTT	CASSLGTGISNQPQHF
TRBV4-1	TRBJ2-5	-	-	TGCGCCAGCGGAAAGGGGAGAACCCAGTACTTC	CASGKGRTQYF
TRBV18	TRBJ2-3	-	-	TGTGCCAGCTCACCCGGGGCGGGCACAGATACGCAGTATTTT	CASSPGAGTDTQYF
TRBV18	TRBJ2-5	-	-	TGTGCCAGCTCACCACCTAGGGGGGACGGCGGAGAGACCCAGTACTTC	CASSPPRGDGGETQYF
TRBV25-1	TRBJ1-3	TRBD1	-	TGTGCCAGCAGTGACACCCTTCAGAAACAGGGGAATGGAAACACCATATATTTT	CASSDTLQKQGNGNTIYF
TRBV5-4	TRBJ2-7	-	-	TGTGCCAGCAGCTTGGTAGTCGGCGTCGGCGAGCAGTACTTC	CASSLVVGVGEQYF
TRBV11-3	TRBJ2-1	-	-	TGTGCCAGCAGCTCCGGGCCAGAAAAGGTCAATGAGCAGTTCTTC	CASSSGPEKVNEQFF
TRBV7-2	TRBJ2-3	-	-	TGTGCCAGCAGCTTAGCCCAGCGGGTTACAGATACGCAGTATTTT	CASSLAQRVTDTQYF
TRBV9	TRBJ2-7	TRBD1	-	TGTGCCAGCAGCGCGGGACAGCTTCAGGGCTCCTACGAGCAGTACTTC	CASSAGQLQGSYEQYF
TRBV7-2	TRBJ2-3	-	-	TGTGCCAGCAGCTTATGGTCAGATACGCAGTATTTT	CASSLWSDTQYF
TRBV11-2	TRBJ2-1	TRBD2	-	TGTGCCAGCAGCCTTAGGGCGGGACTAGCGGGAGACAATGAGCAGTTCTTC	CASSLRAGLAGDNEQFF
TRBV5-4	TRBJ2-2	-	-	TGTGCCAGCAGCCCTGACACCGGGGAGCTGTTTTTT	CASSPDTGELFF
TRBV11-2	TRBJ2-3	TRBD2	-	TGTGCCAGCAGCTTTAGCGGGAGAACAGATACGCAGTATTTT	CASSFSGRTDTQYF